These 22 T cell receptor beta chains were all obtained from the same sample, sequenced in a study of T-cell memory formation after mild COVID-19. TCRdb independently ran MiXCR on the 5' RACE reads; one entry per CDR3 protein. The repertoire holds around 340,000 distinct CDR3 sequences, with more than 15% as singletons. Material: PBMCs or a T cell subset sorted from them (not recorded which). Source of these receptors: a man in his late teens or twenties who had mild COVID-19 (a few samples of this study predate the infection). Cell type and time point are not known.

This chain joins TRBV4-3 and TRBJ2-1, with D unresolved. Germline V CDR1 and CDR2: LGHNA, YSLEER. The CDR3 contains 16 residues. V was trimmed by 0 bases and J by 0 bases, leaving 9 bases between them. The CDR3 DNA sequence: TGCGCCAGCAGCCAAGATATCCCGAGCTCCTACAATGAGCAGTTCTTC. It yields the protein CASSQDIPSSYNEQFF.

This clonotype came up a few times. The CDR3 spells CASSVDRGGPADTQYF. CDR3 DNA: TGTGCCAGCAGCGTAGACCGCGGGGGGCCGGCAGATACGCAGTATTTT. The chain couples TRBV9 to TRBJ2-3, with 8 bases fitting TRBD2. Germline trimming cut 0 bases from V and 4 bases from J; bases unmatched to any gene: 7. From germline, CDR1 is SGDLS and CDR2 YYNGEE. The CDR3 runs to 16 residues.

This clonotype was observed many times. The chain combines TRBV3-1 with TRBJ2-3; unclear D gene. Germline loops: CDR1 LGHDT, CDR2 YNNKEL (reference sequence). Trimming left V 1 base short and J 6 bases short, with 11 bases between. This CDR3 region has 14 residues. Here the CDR3 DNA reads TGTGCCAGCAGCCAAGCACCCCCCCCGGATACGCAGTATTTT. As protein: CASSQAPPPDTQYF.

The V call is TRBV5-1, the J call TRBJ2-3, with D unresolved. The germline V and J ends were trimmed by 8 bases and 1 base, with 8 bases remaining between them. There are 12 residues in the CDR3. CDR1 SGHRS and CDR2 YFSETQ come from the germline V gene. In nucleotides, the CDR3 is TGCGCCAGACACTATTGCACAGATACGCAGTATTTT. As protein: CARHYCTDTQYF. Using reference TRBV5-1 and TRBJ2-3 for the parts outside the CDR3, the full variable domain is KAGVTQTPRYLIKTRGQQVTLSCSPISGHRSVSWYQQTPGQGLQFLFEYFSETQRNKGNFPGRFSGRQFSNSRSEMNVSTLELGDSALYLCARHYCTDTQYFGPGTRLTVL.

The chain's CDR3 is CASSTELGHNEQFF. The CDR3 nucleotides read TGCGCCAGCAGCACCGAGCTAGGACACAATGAGCAGTTCTTC. The chain carries TRBV4-1 and TRBJ2-1; D is unresolved. The CDR3 has 14 amino acids. CDR1 and CDR2 (germline): MGHRA, YSYEKL. V shed 5 bases and J shed 5 bases, with 13 bases lying between them.

This clonotype was counted ten times or more. The chain recombines TRBV10-3 with TRBJ2-7, with 8 bases that match TRBD1. V shed 7 bases and J 5 bases; nucleotides not matched to a gene: 4. The CDR3 has 12 amino acids. Germline loops: CDR1 ENHRY, CDR2 SYGVKD. The CDR3 loop is CAITGQGNEQYF. The CDR3 nucleotides are TGTGCCATCACCGGACAGGGCAACGAGCAGTACTTC.

J is TRBJ1-4 and V is TRBV9; D not resolved. V was trimmed by 3 bases and J by 8 bases, leaving 17 bases between them. The germline gives CDR1 SGDLS, CDR2 YYNGEE. This CDR3 is built from 15 residues. Here the CDR3 reads CASSAGAIREEKLFF. CDR3 nucleotide sequence: TGTGCCAGCAGCGCCGGTGCGATAAGGGAAGAAAAACTGTTTTTT. The entire variable domain, with the rest obtained from reference TRBV9 and TRBJ1-4, is as follows: DSGVTQTPKHLITATGQRVTLRCSPRSGDLSVYWYQQSLDQGLQFLIQYYNGEERAKGNILERFSAQQFPDLHSELNLSSLELGDSALYFCASSAGAIREEKLFFGSGTQLSVL.

This clonotype has a handful of counts. This chain joins TRBV2 and TRBJ1-2; D perhaps matches TRBD1 (5 bases). The CDR3 spans 13 residues. Germline V gene data show CDR1 as SNHLY and CDR2 as FYNNEI. Trimming left V 6 bases short and J 4 bases short, with 12 bases between. The CDR3 reads CASRVGGSYGYTF. The DNA of the CDR3 is TGTGCCAGCAGGGTGGGGGGTAGCTATGGCTACACCTTC.

The chain is built from TRBV5-6 and TRBJ1-1; tentative D call: TRBD1 (6 bases). Germline V lookup: CDR1 SGHDT, CDR2 YYEEEE. CDR3 length equals 12 residues. V was pared by 4 bases and J by 7 bases, with 11 bases between. CDR3 nucleotide sequence: TGTGCCAGCAGCCCGCCCAGGGGTGAAGCTTTCTTT. Translation gives CASSPPRGEAFF.

The chain combines TRBV5-6 with TRBJ2-7; no firm D call. V was pared by 1 base and J by 5 bases, with 16 bases between. CDR1 SGHDT and CDR2 YYEEEE come from the germline V gene. The CDR3 contains 15 residues. The CDR3 reads CASSLNRVPADEQYF. In DNA form, the CDR3 reads TGTGCCAGCAGCTTGAACCGGGTCCCCGCCGACGAGCAGTACTTC.

V is TRBV7-8 and J is TRBJ1-5; TRBD1 might be the D (5 bases). Between the trimmed V and J ends, which lost 11 bases and 7 bases, there was a span of 12 bases. The CDR3 sequence is 11 residues long. Germline CDR1 reads SGHVS; CDR2 reads FQNEAQ. This CDR3 reads CAAGGNQPQHF. The CDR3 DNA sequence: TGTGCCGCGGGGGGTAACCAGCCCCAGCATTTT.

This clonotype was counted only a few times. The chain combines TRBV7-2 with TRBJ2-7, with a tentative D call TRBD2 (5 bases). Germline V gene sequence: CDR1 SGHTA, CDR2 FQGNSA. The CDR3 runs 18 residues. V lost 2 bases and J 3 bases, leaving 23 bases between the germline ends. The CDR3: CASSLYPPEAPSNYEQYV. DNA of the CDR3: TGTGCCAGCAGCTTATACCCCCCGGAGGCCCCATCAAACTACGAGCAGTACGTC.

There are a few counts of this clonotype. The chain is built from TRBV14 and TRBJ2-1, with 7 bases identical to TRBD1. The junction had 6 bases not matched to a gene; V was cut back by 2 bases and J by 2 bases. The CDR3 sequence is 16 residues long. The V gene's germline CDR1 is SGHDN and CDR2 FVKESK. CDR3: CASSQLDRVAYNEQFF. CDR3 coding DNA: TGTGCCAGCAGCCAACTAGACAGGGTGGCCTACAATGAGCAGTTCTTC.

This chain connects TRBV5-1 to TRBJ2-3; D unresolved. The CDR3 totals 15 residues. The V end lost 0 bases, the J end lost 0 bases, and 8 bases lay between the germline ends. Germline CDR1 SGHRS, CDR2 YFSETQ. CDR3 DNA sequence: TGCGCCAGCAGCTTGGACACCGTTAGCACAGATACGCAGTATTTT. Translation gives CASSLDTVSTDTQYF.

The J gene is TRBJ2-5, the V gene TRBV15, with D unresolved. The V end lost 0 bases, the J end lost 0 bases, and 8 bases lay between the germline ends. The CDR3 runs to 15 residues. Germline V gene data show CDR1 as LNHNV and CDR2 as YYDKDF (reference sequence). CDR3 coding DNA: TGTGCCACCAGCAGAGATAGGCCAGACCAAGAGACCCAGTACTTC. Translation: CATSRDRPDQETQYF.

Only a few counts were recorded for this clonotype. This chain uses TRBV7-3 with TRBJ2-1, with D perhaps TRBD1 or TRBD2 (5 bases each). The CDR3 runs 15 residues. Germline V lookup: CDR1 SGHTA, CDR2 FQGTGA. V was clipped by 5 bases and J by 0 bases, with 11 bases between them. The chain's CDR3 is CASSQGPSSYNEQFF. CDR3 DNA: TGTGCCAGCAGCCAGGGACCCAGCTCCTACAATGAGCAGTTCTTC. Full variable domain (missing parts from reference TRBV7-3 and TRBJ2-1): GAGVSQTPSNKVTEKGKYVELRCDPISGHTALYWYRQSLGQGPEFLIYFQGTGAADDSGLPNDRFFAVRPEGSVSTLKIQRTERGDSAVYLCASSQGPSSYNEQFFGPGTRLTVL.

The J gene is TRBJ2-5, the V gene TRBV20-1; D gene unclear. CDR3 length equals 12 residues. Germline values: CDR1 DFQATT, CDR2 SNEGSKA (reference sequence). Trimming removed 5 bases at V and 5 bases at J, with 12 bases between. CDR3 in DNA: TGCAGTGCTGGCCCGACCTCGGAGACCCAGTACTTC. It yields the protein CSAGPTSETQYF.

In this sample, this clonotype turned up a few times. The chain links TRBV18 to TRBJ2-7; no firm D call. Germline V gene lookup returns CDR1 KGHSH and CDR2 LQKENI. Trimming stripped 5 bases from V and 6 bases from J, with 14 bases between. This CDR3 is built from 13 residues. CDR3 amino acids: CASSFTQETEQYF. The CDR3 nucleotides read TGTGCCAGCTCATTCACGCAGGAAACCGAGCAGTACTTC.

This clonotype has just a few counts. V gene TRBV9 combines with J gene TRBJ1-5; 7 bases fit TRBD1. Germline assignment: CDR1 SGDLS and CDR2 YYNGEE. This CDR3 comprises 14 residues. Unmatched junction bases numbered 9, after V lost 7 bases and J lost 5 bases. CDR3 in amino acids: CASGEGDSYQPQHF. CDR3 bases: TGTGCCAGCGGCGAGGGGGACAGTTATCAGCCCCAGCATTTT.

This clonotype was counted only a few times. V usage is TRBV29-1 and J usage is TRBJ1-1; D not certain. The V gene lost 4 bases and the J gene lost 6 bases, with 12 bases spanning the gap. CDR1 and CDR2 from the germline V gene are SQVTM and ANQGSEA. The CDR3 covers 12 residues. CDR3 coding DNA: TGCAGCGTTGGTCGGGAAGAAGCTGAAGCTTTCTTT. Protein sequence: CSVGREEAEAFF.

Many counts were recorded for this clonotype. The V and J genes are TRBV5-1 and TRBJ2-1; 8 nucleotides align to TRBD2. V gave up 2 bases and J gave up 9 bases; unmatched junction bases: 16. Germline V CDR1 and CDR2: SGHRS, YFSETQ. CDR3 length: 17 residues. This chain's CDR3 is CASSFSPGLSGGSEQFF. The CDR3 DNA reads as TGCGCCAGCAGCTTTTCTCCCGGACTATCGGGGGGGAGTGAGCAGTTCTTC.

This clonotype was found a few times. The chain is built from TRBV12-3 or TRBV12-4 and TRBJ2-7; the match to TRBD1 covers 9 bases. The ends lost 5 bases at V and 6 bases at J; junction bases unmatched: 5. The CDR3 consists of 13 residues. In DNA, the CDR3 is TGTGCCAGCAGTCGGGGACAGGGCATCGAGCAGTACGTC. This gives the protein CASSRGQGIEQYV.